This T cell receptor beta chain stems from a study of T cell repertoires in cytomegalovirus infection. This clonotype showed up just a few times. The CDR3 has 13 residues. The V and J ends lost 8 bases and 1 base respectively, with 13 bases between them. Germline-derived CDR1 and CDR2 are SQVTM and ANQGSEA. TCRdb re-analysed the reads in MiXCR, keeping a single row per CDR3 protein. The table lists about 260,000 distinct CDR3 sequences, roughly 9% of them singletons. The specimen was PBMCs. The source of this sequence is a human donor in good health (CMV status not recorded). Some clones in this sample may be carry-over from other donors' samples. This chain uses TRBV29-1 with TRBJ2-3; D not certain. CDR3 amino acids: CSLTAHGTDTQYF. CDR3 DNA sequence: TGCAGCCTGACTGCCCACGGCACAGATACGCAGTATTTT.